The next 2 T cell receptor beta chains were all read from a single sample in a study of PD-1 blockade in classical Hodgkin lymphoma. Every patient relapsed after autologous stem cell transplantation, and brentuximab vedotin exposure varied. Sequencing was performed with immunoSEQ multiplex PCR; in TCRdb, only in-frame clones are kept and a portion is missing. The sample has 50,000 to 65,000 clones, approximately 90% seen once; the top ten hold under 6.5%. This specimen consisted of peripheral blood mononuclear cells (PBMCs), obtained before the second cycle of nivolumab. The origin of the receptors is a human donor with classical Hodgkin lymphoma.

This chain links TRBV7-9 with TRBJ2-3; D possibly uses TRBD1 or TRBD2 (5 bases each). Germline V CDR1 and CDR2: SEHNR, FQNEAQ (reference sequence). This CDR3 has 15 amino acids. V lost 5 bases, J lost 2 bases, and 14 bases lay in between. The CDR3 loop reads CASSHRDRYTDTQYF. The CDR3 DNA reads as TGTGCCAGCAGCCACCGGGACCGCTACACAGATACGCAGTATTTT.

The rearrangement links TRBV5-1 to TRBJ1-1; the match to TRBD1 covers 9 bases. Germline V gives CDR1 SGHRS, CDR2 YFSETQ. The CDR3 has 15 amino acids. Losses at the gene ends were 3 bases for V and 6 bases for J; bases not matched to a gene: 9. CDR3 residues: CASSSKTGGAAEAFF. The CDR3 DNA reads TGCGCCAGCAGCTCCAAGACAGGGGGGGCGGCTGAAGCTTTCTTT.